This is a list of T cell receptor beta chains from one sample in a study of beta chain features in type 1 diabetes. Method: immunoSEQ multiplex PCR; TCRdb's copy keeps in-frame clones and lacks some. The sample lists 110,000 to 150,000 clones; approximately 9.8% were seen once. Sequencing input: central memory CD4+ T cells from blood. The receptors come from a woman aged 40 to 49 in good health. Each CDR3 is given without its conserved first and last residue. Each record gives: clone size, V gene, CDR3 length, J gene, CDR3 protein. The size field is filled for only some rows; it gives once, few, many or a size class.

clone size: few; V gene: TRBV5-1; CDR3 length: 12; J gene: TRBJ1-2; CDR3 protein: ASSLAEAAYGYT
clone size: NA; V gene: TRBV10-3; CDR3 length: 12; J gene: TRBJ1-2; CDR3 protein: ATSPASIAAFYT
clone size: few; V gene: TRBV5-1; CDR3 length: 13; J gene: TRBJ1-4; CDR3 protein: ASSLDGRGNEKLF
clone size: few; V gene: TRBV19; CDR3 length: 12; J gene: TRBJ2-7; CDR3 protein: ASSILGGYYEQY
clone size: few; V gene: TRBV27; CDR3 length: 15; J gene: TRBJ1-5; CDR3 protein: ASSLIQGPGSNQPQH
clone size: few; V gene: TRBV5-6; CDR3 length: 14; J gene: TRBJ2-5; CDR3 protein: ASSLLTGSAQETQY
clone size: few; V gene: TRBV5-4; CDR3 length: 12; J gene: TRBJ1-3; CDR3 protein: ASSLSRQRNTIY
clone size: once; V gene: TRBV18; CDR3 length: 10; J gene: TRBJ2-7; CDR3 protein: ASSPDREEQY
clone size: few; V gene: TRBV5-5; CDR3 length: 14; J gene: TRBJ2-3; CDR3 protein: ASWRYPAGGADTQY
clone size: many; V gene: TRBV2; CDR3 length: 12; J gene: TRBJ2-7; CDR3 protein: ATDETGLTYEQY
clone size: NA; V gene: TRBV6-5; CDR3 length: 11; J gene: TRBJ2-3; CDR3 protein: ASTTGYTDTQY
clone size: NA; V gene: TRBV19; CDR3 length: 13; J gene: TRBJ1-5; CDR3 protein: ASSIDWQSNQPQH
clone size: NA; V gene: TRBV7-6; CDR3 length: 13; J gene: TRBJ1-3; CDR3 protein: ASSTAGGSGNTIY
clone size: NA; V gene: TRBV7-9; CDR3 length: 12; J gene: TRBJ1-2; CDR3 protein: ASSLEDRGYGYT
clone size: NA; V gene: TRBV5-1; CDR3 length: 13; J gene: TRBJ1-5; CDR3 protein: ASSLEAGVVQPQH
clone size: few; V gene: TRBV6-5; CDR3 length: 13; J gene: TRBJ2-7; CDR3 protein: ASTRRGTGGTEQY
clone size: few; V gene: TRBV7-2; CDR3 length: 11; J gene: TRBJ2-3; CDR3 protein: ASRGGAADTQY
clone size: NA; V gene: TRBV19; CDR3 length: 13; J gene: TRBJ1-5; CDR3 protein: ASRGLIGVNQPQH
clone size: many; V gene: TRBV5-1; CDR3 length: 13; J gene: TRBJ1-3; CDR3 protein: ASSSTGTAFDTIY
clone size: NA; V gene: TRBV10-1; CDR3 length: 11; J gene: TRBJ1-4; CDR3 protein: ASRRAVGEKLF
clone size: NA; V gene: TRBV5-1; CDR3 length: 9; J gene: TRBJ2-7; CDR3 protein: ASSFSYEQY
clone size: NA; V gene: TRBV7-2; CDR3 length: 15; J gene: TRBJ1-1; CDR3 protein: ASSLGGNRGLSTEAF
clone size: few; V gene: TRBV19; CDR3 length: 12; J gene: TRBJ1-2; CDR3 protein: ASESGGSSYGYT
clone size: NA; V gene: TRBV18; CDR3 length: 12; J gene: TRBJ1-1; CDR3 protein: ASLKDRPNTEAF
clone size: NA; V gene: TRBV9; CDR3 length: 12; J gene: TRBJ2-7; CDR3 protein: ASSVDFNRVEQY
clone size: NA; V gene: TRBV7-2; CDR3 length: 14; J gene: TRBJ2-3; CDR3 protein: ASSLVRRGRADTQY
clone size: many; V gene: TRBV29-1; CDR3 length: 13; J gene: TRBJ2-5; CDR3 protein: SVGGQGSSRETQY
clone size: few; V gene: TRBV5-1; CDR3 length: 13; J gene: TRBJ2-6; CDR3 protein: ASSSLSSGANVLT
clone size: few; V gene: TRBV5-1; CDR3 length: 12; J gene: TRBJ2-5; CDR3 protein: ASSLVSGQETQY
clone size: few; V gene: TRBV6-1; CDR3 length: 13; J gene: TRBJ1-1; CDR3 protein: ASSVRDIRYTEAF
clone size: NA; V gene: TRBV27; CDR3 length: 12; J gene: TRBJ2-5; CDR3 protein: ASSLERAGGTQY
clone size: NA; V gene: TRBV6-5; CDR3 length: 12; J gene: TRBJ2-3; CDR3 protein: ASSRGQNTDTQY
clone size: NA; V gene: TRBV7-8; CDR3 length: 13; J gene: TRBJ1-4; CDR3 protein: ASSTRQNVNEKLF